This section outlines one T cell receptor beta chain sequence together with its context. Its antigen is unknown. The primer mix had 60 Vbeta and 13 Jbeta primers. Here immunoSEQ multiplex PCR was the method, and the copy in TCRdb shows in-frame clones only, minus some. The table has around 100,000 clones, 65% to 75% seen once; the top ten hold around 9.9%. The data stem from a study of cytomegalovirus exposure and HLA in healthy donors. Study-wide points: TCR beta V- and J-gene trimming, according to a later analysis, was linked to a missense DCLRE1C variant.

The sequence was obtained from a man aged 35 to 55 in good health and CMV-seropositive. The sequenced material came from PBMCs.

CDR3: CASSQGLAKETQYF. The CDR3 region has the DNA TGCGCCAGCAGCCAAGGACTAGCGAAAGAGACCCAGTACTTC. The chain has TRBV4-1 and TRBJ2-5; 8 bases are a match to TRBD2. The junction had 1 base not matched to a gene; V was cut back by 1 base and J by 3 bases. The CDR3 runs 14 residues. Germline assignment: CDR1 MGHRA and CDR2 YSYEKL.